This T cell receptor (beta chain) was identified in a study of blood T cell repertoires in COVID-19. At the level of the study: Donors in the United States, Italy and Spain gave samples during acute or convalescent COVID-19. Sample material is recorded as cDNA or gDNA derived from T cells, B-cell-depleted T cells, or PBMCs.

Method: immunoSEQ multiplex PCR; TCRdb's copy keeps in-frame clones and lacks some. Among 80,000 to 130,000 clones listed, 86% were seen once. From germline, CDR1 is SQVTM and CDR2 ANQGSEA. CDR3 size: 13 residues. The V and J ends lost 6 bases and 1 base, in that order; junction bases with no gene match: 3. The TCR originated in a woman in her 50s who had recovered from COVID-19. V gene TRBV29-1 combines with J gene TRBJ1-1, with 9 bases identical to TRBD1. The specimen was PBMCs or T cells enriched from blood (not recorded which). In nucleotides, the CDR3 is TGCAGCGTGGCGACAGGGGGGAACACTGAAGCTTTCTTT. Translated: CSVATGGNTEAFF.